These T cell receptor beta chains were read from a single sample in a study of CD8 T cells in ankylosing spondylitis. Using its own MiXCR run on the 5' RACE reads, TCRdb lists one record per CDR3 protein. In the table there are under 55,000 distinct CDR3 sequences, 6.5% to 9% of which are singletons. The sequencing sample was made of blood, either unsorted or a sorted T cell fraction (not recorded which). These receptor sequences come from a female donor with ankylosing spondylitis or in good health (not recorded which). Each CDR3 is given with its conserved first and last residue. Each record gives: V gene, J gene, D gene, clone size, CDR3 protein, CDR3 DNA. A D gene is named only where the DNA matches it firmly. Size is omitted from some rows. Given values are once, few, many or a class for expanded clones.

TRBV20-1,TRBJ2-1,TRBD1,many,CSADRGLSYNEQFF,TGCAGTGCGGACAGGGGGCTGTCCTACAATGAGCAGTTCTTC
TRBV27,TRBJ2-1,-,many,CASSHSRGPLYNEQFF,TGTGCCAGCAGCCATTCCCGGGGTCCGTTATACAATGAGCAGTTCTTC
TRBV5-1,TRBJ1-1,-,many,CASSLGIGTPNTEAFF,TGCGCCAGCAGCTTGGGTATCGGGACGCCGAACACTGAAGCTTTCTTT
TRBV12-3/TRBV12-4,TRBJ2-3,-,many,CASSLLGPSTDTQYF,TGTGCCAGCAGCCTGCTAGGCCCATCCACAGATACGCAGTATTTT
TRBV5-1,TRBJ1-1,-,-,CASSPPQGLTEAFF,TGCGCCAGCAGCCCACCACAGGGATTAACTGAAGCTTTCTTT
TRBV7-9,TRBJ2-1,TRBD2,many,CASSLTGGFDEQFF,TGTGCCAGCAGCTTAACGGGGGGGTTCGATGAGCAGTTCTTC
TRBV12-3/TRBV12-4,TRBJ1-1,-,-,CASRPTGSRPEAFF,TGTGCCAGCAGACCAACGGGATCTAGACCTGAAGCTTTCTTT
TRBV20-1,TRBJ2-3,-,many,CSARDLLAQNTDTQYF,TGCAGTGCTAGAGATCTGCTAGCGCAGAACACAGATACGCAGTATTTT
TRBV2,TRBJ2-5,-,many,CASRGQRGSKETQYF,TGTGCCAGCAGGGGACAGCGGGGGAGCAAAGAGACCCAGTACTTC
TRBV12-3/TRBV12-4,TRBJ1-3,-,medium-sized,CASSFAGNTIYF,TGTGCCAGCAGTTTCGCAGGAAACACCATATATTTT
TRBV27,TRBJ1-1,-,many,CASNPLNGNTEAFF,TGTGCCAGCAATCCCCTCAATGGAAACACTGAAGCTTTCTTT
TRBV2,TRBJ1-2,TRBD1,-,CASRPDRARGYTF,TGTGCCAGCAGGCCCGACAGGGCACGTGGCTACACCTTC
TRBV15,TRBJ1-5,-,-,CATSLDTPPGNQPQHF,TGTGCCACCAGCCTGGACACCCCGCCGGGCAATCAGCCCCAGCATTTT
TRBV7-8,TRBJ2-1,TRBD1,few,CASSLVQGVNEQFF,TGTGCCAGCAGCTTAGTACAGGGGGTCAATGAGCAGTTCTTC